This T cell receptor (beta chain) was documented in a study of T cells in Graves' hyperthyroidism and ophthalmopathy. Regions amplified from RNA transcripts were the TCR beta CDR3 regions. First-round RT-PCR with HTBI primers amplified the TCR CDR3 region. TCRdb independently ran MiXCR on the multiplex PCR reads; one entry per CDR3 protein. Among approximately 560,000 distinct CDR3 sequences listed, 15% to 18% were seen once. Thyroid ultrasound, orbital computed tomography, clinical symptoms, and serum thyroxine and TRAb underpinned diagnoses. The study, taken as a whole, reports: A model of 13 V-J features distinguished ophthalmopathy from stable hyperthyroidism.

This clonotype was seen more than once but under ten times. What it recognizes is unknown. Input material: blood. The origin of this receptor is a woman aged 25 to 39 with Graves' hyperthyroidism.

The CDR3 is CASSPGGTADQPQHF. CDR3 sequence (DNA): TGCGCCAGCAGCCCGGGCGGGACAGCAGATCAGCCCCAGCATTTT. This chain uses TRBV5-1 with TRBJ1-5, with 7 bases fitting TRBD1. The CDR3 runs 15 residues. Trimming removed 4 bases from V and 5 bases from J; junction bases left unmatched: 9. Germline V gene lookup returns CDR1 SGHRS and CDR2 YFSETQ.